The present TCR beta chain was sequenced within a study of blood T cell repertoires in COVID-19. V was shortened by 3 bases and J by 8 bases, with 13 bases between the two germline ends. The CDR3 runs to 13 residues. The germline CDR1 and CDR2 sequences are SGHDN and FVKESK. Per the study methods: Reference gene primers were amplified, and this amplification served to estimate nucleated cell counts. The protocol was immunoSEQ multiplex PCR, while the TCRdb copy is restricted to in-frame clones and leaves out a portion. The V and J calls and clone size are taken from that table; D and trimming were inferred from the DNA. The sample carries about 300,000 clones, about nine tenths recorded once.

The receptor comes from a woman in her 30s who had recovered from COVID-19. V and J are TRBV14 and TRBJ1-1; D ambiguous. The sequenced material came from peripheral blood. CDR3 sequence: CASSQGNGFEAFF. The CDR3 DNA reads as TGTGCCAGCAGCCAGGGTAACGGGTTCGAAGCTTTCTTT.